This entry describes one T cell receptor beta chain. Its specificity is unknown. Data came from immunoSEQ multiplex PCR; TCRdb stores just in-frame clones and leaves some out. The sample gives approximately 49,000 clones, 80% to 90% of which show up once; 9.9% is in the top ten. Germline V gene data show CDR1 as SNHLY and CDR2 as FYNNEI. The CDR3 totals 16 residues. V lost 6 bases to trimming and J lost 3 bases; unmatched junction nucleotides: 5. The data were obtained in a study of OX40 agonist ivuxolimab in advanced cancers. Study background: Partial responses were seen in three patients, one with hepatocellular carcinoma and two with cutaneous melanoma. The study, taken as a whole, reports: Partial responders treated at 0.1-3.0 mg/kg exhibited clonal expansion among the lowest measured. In general, CD8+ T cells held more expanded clones than CD4+ did, on average. Part of the nonresponder group also had normalized T-cell clonal expansion that was low.

The origin of this receptor is an adult with an advanced solid tumor such as melanoma, head and neck, liver or kidney cancer. Sequenced here: CD4+ or CD8+ T cells sorted from blood, sampled in a trial of the OX40 agonist ivuxolimab. J is TRBJ2-1 and V is TRBV2, with TRBD2 matching 13 bases. The CDR3 DNA reads TGTGCCAGCAGCACTAGCGGGAGGGCCTTCTACAATGAGCAGTTCTTC. The encoded protein is CASSTSGRAFYNEQFF.